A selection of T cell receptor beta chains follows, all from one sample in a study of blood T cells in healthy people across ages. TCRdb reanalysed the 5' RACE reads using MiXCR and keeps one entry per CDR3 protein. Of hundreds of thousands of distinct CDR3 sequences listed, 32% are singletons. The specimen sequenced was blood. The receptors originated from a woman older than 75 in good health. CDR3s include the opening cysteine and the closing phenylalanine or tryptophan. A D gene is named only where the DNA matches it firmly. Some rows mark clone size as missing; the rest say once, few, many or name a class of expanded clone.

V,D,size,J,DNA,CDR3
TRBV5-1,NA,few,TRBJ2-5,TGCGCCACCACGACCCCGGGGTCAGGAGAGACCCAGTACTTC,CATTTPGSGETQYF
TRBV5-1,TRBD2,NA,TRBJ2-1,TGCGCCAGCAGCCCTCGGGAGGCGGGAGGTTACAATGAGCAGTTCTTC,CASSPREAGGYNEQFF
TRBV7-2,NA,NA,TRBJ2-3,TGTGCCAGCAGCTTAGTTGGACCTGCCTTTGGGGCGCAGTATTTT,CASSLVGPAFGAQYF
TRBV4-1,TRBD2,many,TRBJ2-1,TGCGCCAGCAGCCAAGGTAGTAGCGGGGGGAACAATGAGCAGTTCTTC,CASSQGSSGGNNEQFF
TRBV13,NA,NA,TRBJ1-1,TGTGCCAGCAGCTTAGCTAGGGCTCATGAAGCTTTCTTT,CASSLARAHEAFF
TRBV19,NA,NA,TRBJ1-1,TGTGCCAGTAGTCCCCCCGGCGCTGAAGCTTTCTTT,CASSPPGAEAFF
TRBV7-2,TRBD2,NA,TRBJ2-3,TGTGCCACCGTAGCGGGGACCTCAGATACGCAGTATTTT,CATVAGTSDTQYF
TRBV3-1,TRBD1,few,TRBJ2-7,TGTGCCAGCAGCCAAGTGGGACAGGGCTCCTACAATGAGCAGTACTTC,CASSQVGQGSYNEQYF
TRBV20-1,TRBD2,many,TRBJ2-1,TGCAGTGCTAGAGATCAACGGGCGGGGGGAATCAATGAGCAGTTCTTC,CSARDQRAGGINEQFF
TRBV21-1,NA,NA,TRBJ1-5,NA,CASSKVGWGNQPQHF
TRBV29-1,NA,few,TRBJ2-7,TGCAGCGTTGACGCTGGGATGGGTATGAATGAGCAGTACTTC,CSVDAGMGMNEQYF
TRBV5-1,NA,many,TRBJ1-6,TGCGCCAGCAGCTTGATGGAATCTAATTCACCCCTCCACTTT,CASSLMESNSPLHF
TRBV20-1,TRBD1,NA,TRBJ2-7,TGCAATGCTAGCCAGGACAGGGGGTACGAGCAGTACTTC,CNASQDRGYEQYF
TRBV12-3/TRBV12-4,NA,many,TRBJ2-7,TGTGCCAGCAGTTCGACCCCGGGGGCCTACGAGCAGTACTTC,CASSSTPGAYEQYF
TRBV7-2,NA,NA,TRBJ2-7,TGTGCCAGCAGCCCCCCGACAGGCGTCTATGAGCAGTACTTC,CASSPPTGVYEQYF
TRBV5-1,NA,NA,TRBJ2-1,TGCGCCAACAGCTTAAGCCAGTCCTACAATGAGCAGTTCTTC,CANSLSQSYNEQFF
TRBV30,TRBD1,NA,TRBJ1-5,TGTGCCTGGGGGGGACAGGGGCGAGCTCAGCCCCAGCATTTT,CAWGGQGRAQPQHF
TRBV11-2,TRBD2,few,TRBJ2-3,TGTGCCAGCAGCCCGTGGGGTAGCGGGGGGGCTAATGCAGATACGCAGTATTTT,CASSPWGSGGANADTQYF
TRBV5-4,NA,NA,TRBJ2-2,TGTGCCAGCAGCCCCTGGGCCACGAACACCGGGGAGCTGTTTTTT,CASSPWATNTGELFF
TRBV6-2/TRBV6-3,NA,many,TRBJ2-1,TGTGCCAGCAGTTACTCGGGTAGGGTCGACAATGAGCAGTTCTTC,CASSYSGRVDNEQFF
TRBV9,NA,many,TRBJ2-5,TGTGCCAGCAGCGACCCGACAGTAGAGACCCAGTACTTC,CASSDPTVETQYF
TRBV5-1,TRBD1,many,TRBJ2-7,TGCGCCAGCAGCTGGGGTGGACAGGGTGGATACGAGCAGTACTTC,CASSWGGQGGYEQYF
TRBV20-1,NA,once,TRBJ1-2,TGCAGTGCTATTAAGGATAACTATGGCTACACCTTC,CSAIKDNYGYTF
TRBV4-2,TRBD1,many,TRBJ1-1,TGTGCCAGCAGCCAAGAACCAGGGGGCGGCCTGAACACTGAAGCTTTCTTT,CASSQEPGGGLNTEAFF
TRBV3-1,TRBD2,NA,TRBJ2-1,TGTGCCAGCAGCCCTCCGACTAGCGCCCAACCCTACAATGAGCAGTTCTTC,CASSPPTSAQPYNEQFF
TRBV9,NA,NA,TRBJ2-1,TGTGCCAGCAGCGTAGGCGGAACCGTGAATGAGCAGTTCTTC,CASSVGGTVNEQFF
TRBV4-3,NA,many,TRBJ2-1,TGCGCCAGCAGCCAAGTTCATCGGGCAGGGAGCGATGAGCAGTTCTTC,CASSQVHRAGSDEQFF
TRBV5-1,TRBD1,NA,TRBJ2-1,TGCGCCAGCACCCGACAGGGGGAAGATGAGCAGTTCTTC,CASTRQGEDEQFF
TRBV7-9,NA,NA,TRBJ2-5,TGTGCCAGCAGCTTAGCAGGTAGCGGCGCTGAGCAGTACTTC,CASSLAGSGAEQYF
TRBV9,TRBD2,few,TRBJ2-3,TGTGCCAGCAGCGTAAACGGGGGGGCCACAGATACGCAGTATTTT,CASSVNGGATDTQYF
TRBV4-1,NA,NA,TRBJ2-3,TGCGCCAGCAGCCAAGAAAGTAGGACGGGTACGCAGTATTTT,CASSQESRTGTQYF
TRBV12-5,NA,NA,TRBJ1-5,TGTGCTAGTGGTTTGGCAGACAGGTCCAATCAGCCCCAGCATTTT,CASGLADRSNQPQHF
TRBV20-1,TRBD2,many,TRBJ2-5,TGCAGTGCGGAGACTAGCGGGGGGTCGGAGACCCAGTACTTC,CSAETSGGSETQYF
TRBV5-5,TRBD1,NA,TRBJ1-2,TGTGCCAGCACATTGCCAGGGGGCGGGGTGGACTACACCTTC,CASTLPGGGVDYTF
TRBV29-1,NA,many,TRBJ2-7,TGCAGCGTTGGTGGTGGGCCCAACTCCTACGAGCAGTACTTC,CSVGGGPNSYEQYF
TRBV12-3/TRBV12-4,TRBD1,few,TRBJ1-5,TGTGCCGGCAGTTGGACAGGGGTCAATCAGCCCCAGCATTTT,CAGSWTGVNQPQHF
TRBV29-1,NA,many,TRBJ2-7,TGCAGCGTTGAACTGCGAGCCTACGAGCAGTACTTC,CSVELRAYEQYF
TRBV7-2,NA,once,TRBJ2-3,TGTGCCAGCAGCCAAGAATCAAGGGTGTGGACAGATACGCAGTATTTT,CASSQESRVWTDTQYF
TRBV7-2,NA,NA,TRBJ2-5,TGTGCCAGCAGCTTACTCGATGAGCAGTACTTC,CASSLLDEQYF
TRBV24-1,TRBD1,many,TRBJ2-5,TGTGCCACCAGTGAATCGGGACAGGGAAAAGAGACCCAGTACTTC,CATSESGQGKETQYF
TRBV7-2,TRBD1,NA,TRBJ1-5,TGTGCCAGCAGGGGGACAGGGGGTGTTGGTCAGCCCCAGCATTTT,CASRGTGGVGQPQHF
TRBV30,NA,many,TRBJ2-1,TGTGCCTGGACCCAAAGTCGACTTAATGAGCAGTTCTTC,CAWTQSRLNEQFF
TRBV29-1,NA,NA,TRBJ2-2,TGCAGCGCCCGAGGGGTGCGCACCGGGGAGCTGTTTTTT,CSARGVRTGELFF
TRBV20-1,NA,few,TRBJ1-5,TGCAGTGCTAGAGAGACCGGGCCCCAGCATTTT,CSARETGPQHF
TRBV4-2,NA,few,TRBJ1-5,TGTGCCAGCAGCCAAGATTTTGGCAGGGTAATCGGTAATCAGCCCCAGCATTTT,CASSQDFGRVIGNQPQHF